This TCR beta chain emerged from a study of shared clonotypes between healthy human individuals. Findings and caveats of the study: Represented genetic and exposure-history diversity was restricted by having few donors.

Only in-frame clones appear in the TCRdb table, and some are missing; sequencing was by immunoSEQ multiplex PCR. The sample carries roughly 640,000 clones, approximately 79% recorded once. Concerning this clone: Its cognate antigen is unknown.

This TCR was sampled from a woman aged 25 to 45 in good health. The sample comprised memory CD4+ T cells sorted from blood. As for subset: CD45RA-negative fraction.

The CDR3, as DNA: TGTGCCAGTAGTATAGAGGGACGGATCTCTGGAAACACCATATATTTT. Amino acid sequence: CASSIEGRISGNTIYF. The genes are TRBV19 and TRBJ1-3; D is perhaps TRBD1 (5 bases). The CDR3 spans 16 residues. CDR1 and CDR2 from the germline V gene are LNHDA and SQIVND (reference sequence). Deletions cut 0 bases from V and 0 bases from J, with 9 bases between.